These 5 T cell receptor beta chains share one sample of origin, sequenced in a study of shared clonotypes between healthy human individuals. The data were produced by immunoSEQ multiplex PCR, yet TCRdb's version contains in-frame clones alone and is incomplete. The sample lists some 580,000 clones; more than 95% were seen once. Sequencing was carried out using naive CD4+ T cells sorted from blood. Specified subset: CD45RA+ positively selected. Receptors originate from a woman aged 25 to 39 in good health.

The chain is built from TRBV7-9 and TRBJ1-1, with D tentatively TRBD1 (5 bases). Per the germline V gene, CDR1 is SEHNR and CDR2 is FQNEAQ (reference sequence). The V and J ends lost 3 bases and 0 bases respectively, with 11 bases between them. CDR3 length: 15 residues. The chain's CDR3 is CASSFQGPMNTEAFF. The CDR3, as DNA: TGTGCCAGCAGCTTCCAGGGCCCGATGAACACTGAAGCTTTCTTT.

This clone appeared a few times. This rearrangement joins TRBV30 to TRBJ1-1; D gene ambiguous. Per germline, CDR1 GTSNPN and CDR2 SVGIG (reference sequence). Trimming stripped 4 bases from V and 6 bases from J, with 15 bases between. The CDR3 has 13 residues. CDR3 sequence (DNA): TGTGCCTGGAATACGATTACGTACGCTGAAGCTTTCTTT. It yields the protein CAWNTITYAEAFF. Supplemented by reference TRBV30 and TRBJ1-1, the full variable domain reads SQTIHQWPATLVQPVGSPLSLECTVEGTSNPNLYWYRQAAGRGLQLLFYSVGIGQISSEVPQNLSASRPQDRQFILSSKKLLLSDSGFYLCAWNTITYAEAFFGQGTRLTVV.

This CDR3 is CASSFRHRPWNTEAFF. The CDR3 nucleotides are TGTGCCAGCAGTTTCCGACACCGACCATGGAACACTGAAGCTTTCTTT. The V call is TRBV28, the J call TRBJ1-1; D ambiguous. V was trimmed by 3 bases and J by 1 base, leaving 15 bases between them. Per the germline V gene, CDR1 is MDHEN and CDR2 is SYDVKM. The CDR3 runs to 16 residues.

The chain employs TRBV2 and TRBJ2-1, with 10 positions matching TRBD2. Germline values: CDR1 SNHLY, CDR2 FYNNEI. J was trimmed by 8 bases and V by 5 bases; bases with no gene match: 12. The CDR3 loop spans 16 amino acids. CDR3 DNA sequence: TGTGCCAGCAGTCGAGCGGGAGGGCCCTCTACCGATGAGCAGTTCTTC. This encodes CASSRAGGPSTDEQFF.

The rearrangement links TRBV2 to TRBJ2-5, with TRBD1 as a possible D gene (6 bases). The germline gives CDR1 SNHLY, CDR2 FYNNEI. This CDR3 is 13 amino acids long. The V end lost 4 bases, the J end lost 7 bases, and 13 bases lay between the germline ends. The CDR3 sequence: CASSGGTRTTQYF. CDR3 bases: TGTGCCAGCAGTGGGGGGACAAGGACGACCCAGTACTTC.